A single sample gave rise to the 2 T cell receptor beta chains below, sequenced in a study of shared clonotypes between healthy human individuals. The assay was immunoSEQ multiplex PCR, and TCRdb's table has in-frame clones only and misses some. The profile shows roughly 1,100,000 clones, approximately 76% of them singletons. The sample taken for sequencing was memory CD4+ T cells sorted from blood. Subset meaning: CD45RA-negative fraction. These receptors were taken from a man aged 18 to 30 in good health.

CDR3 sequence: CASSEAREHNEQFF. CDR3 DNA: TGTGCCAGCAGTGAAGCGAGAGAGCACAATGAGCAGTTCTTC. V gene TRBV6-1 combines with J gene TRBJ2-1; no reliable D call. CDR3 length: 14 residues. Trimming cost V 0 bases and J 5 bases, with 8 bases left between them. In germline, CDR1 is MNHNS, CDR2 SASEGT.

The chain combines TRBV9 with TRBJ2-2; maybe TRBD2 (6 bases). Germline CDR1 reads SGDLS; CDR2 reads YYNGEE. The V end was cut by 3 bases, the J end by 3 bases, with 18 bases between. The CDR3 contains 17 residues. This chain's CDR3 is CASSAPGGSRDTGELFF. The CDR3 coding sequence is TGTGCCAGCAGCGCCCCTGGGGGGAGCCGGGACACCGGGGAGCTGTTTTTT.